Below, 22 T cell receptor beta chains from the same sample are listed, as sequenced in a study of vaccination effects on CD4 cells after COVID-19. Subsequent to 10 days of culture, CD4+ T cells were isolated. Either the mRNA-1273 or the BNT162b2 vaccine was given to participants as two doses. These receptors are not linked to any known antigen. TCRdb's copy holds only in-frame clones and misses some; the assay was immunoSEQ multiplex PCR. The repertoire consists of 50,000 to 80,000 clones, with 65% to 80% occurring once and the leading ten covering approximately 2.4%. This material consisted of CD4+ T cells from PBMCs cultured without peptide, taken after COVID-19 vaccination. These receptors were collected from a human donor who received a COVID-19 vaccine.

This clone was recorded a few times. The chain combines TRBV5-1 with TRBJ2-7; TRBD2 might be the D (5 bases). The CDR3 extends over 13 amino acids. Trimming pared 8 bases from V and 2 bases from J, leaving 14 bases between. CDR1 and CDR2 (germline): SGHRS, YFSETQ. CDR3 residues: CASSDNYPYEQYV. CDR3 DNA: TGCGCCAGTAGCGACAATTACCCCTACGAGCAGTACGTC.

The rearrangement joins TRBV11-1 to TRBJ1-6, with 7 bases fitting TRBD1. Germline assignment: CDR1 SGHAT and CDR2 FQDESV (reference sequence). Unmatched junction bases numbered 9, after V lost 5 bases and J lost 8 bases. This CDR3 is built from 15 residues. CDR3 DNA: TGTGCCAGCAGCGTAGAACAGGGGAAGCATTCACCCCTCCACTTT. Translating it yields CASSVEQGKHSPLHF.

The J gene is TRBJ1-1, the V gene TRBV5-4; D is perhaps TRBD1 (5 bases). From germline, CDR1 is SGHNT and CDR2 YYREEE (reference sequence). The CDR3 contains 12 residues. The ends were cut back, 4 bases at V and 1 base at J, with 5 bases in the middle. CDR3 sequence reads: CASSGANTEAFF. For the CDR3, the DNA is TGTGCCAGCAGCGGGGCGAACACTGAAGCTTTCTTT.

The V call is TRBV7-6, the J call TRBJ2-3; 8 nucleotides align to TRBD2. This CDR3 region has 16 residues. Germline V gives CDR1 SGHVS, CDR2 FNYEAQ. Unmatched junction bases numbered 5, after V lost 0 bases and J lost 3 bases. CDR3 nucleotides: TGTGCCAGCAGCTTAGCTTCGGGGGGGCCAACAGATACGCAGTATTTT. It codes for CASSLASGGPTDTQYF.

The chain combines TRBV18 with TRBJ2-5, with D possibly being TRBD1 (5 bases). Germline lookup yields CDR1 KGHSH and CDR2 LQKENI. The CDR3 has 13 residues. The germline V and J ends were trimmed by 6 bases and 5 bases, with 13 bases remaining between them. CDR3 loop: CASSPGIDETQYF. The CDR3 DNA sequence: TGTGCCAGCTCCCCAGGGATTGACGAGACCCAGTACTTC.

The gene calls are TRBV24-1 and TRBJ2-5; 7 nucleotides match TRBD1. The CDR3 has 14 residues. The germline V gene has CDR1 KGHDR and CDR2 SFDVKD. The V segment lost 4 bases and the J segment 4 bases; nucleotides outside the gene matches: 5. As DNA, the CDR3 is TGTGCCACCAGTGACCCTACAGGGGTAGAGACCCAGTACTTC. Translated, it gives CATSDPTGVETQYF.

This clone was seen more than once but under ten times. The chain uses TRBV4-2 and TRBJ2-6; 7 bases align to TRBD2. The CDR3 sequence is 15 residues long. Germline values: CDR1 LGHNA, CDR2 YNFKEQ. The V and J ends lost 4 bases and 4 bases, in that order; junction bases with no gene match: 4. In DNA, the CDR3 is TGTGCCAGCAGCCGGGAGGGAACCGGGGCCAACGTCCTGACTTTC. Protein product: CASSREGTGANVLTF.

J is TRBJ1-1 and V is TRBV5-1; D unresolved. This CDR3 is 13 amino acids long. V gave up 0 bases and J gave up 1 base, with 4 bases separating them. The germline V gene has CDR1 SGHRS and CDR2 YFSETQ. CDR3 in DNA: TGCGCCAGCAGCTTGGGAACGAACACTGAAGCTTTCTTT. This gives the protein CASSLGTNTEAFF.

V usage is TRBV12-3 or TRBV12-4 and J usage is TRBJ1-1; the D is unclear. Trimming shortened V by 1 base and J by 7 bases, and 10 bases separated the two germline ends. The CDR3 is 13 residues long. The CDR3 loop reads CASSLGGFGEAFF. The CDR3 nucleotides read TGTGCCAGCAGTTTAGGGGGTTTTGGTGAAGCTTTCTTT.

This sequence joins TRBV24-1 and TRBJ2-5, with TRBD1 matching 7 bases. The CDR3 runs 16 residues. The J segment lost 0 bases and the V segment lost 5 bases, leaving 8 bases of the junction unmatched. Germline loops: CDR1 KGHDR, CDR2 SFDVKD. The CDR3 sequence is CATSGYRDRDQETQYF. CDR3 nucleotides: TGTGCCACCAGTGGATACCGGGACAGAGACCAAGAGACCCAGTACTTC.

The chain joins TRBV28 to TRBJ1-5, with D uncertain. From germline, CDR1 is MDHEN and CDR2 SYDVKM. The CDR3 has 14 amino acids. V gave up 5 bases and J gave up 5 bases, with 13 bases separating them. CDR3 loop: CASSPSQTYQPQHF. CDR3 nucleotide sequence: TGTGCCAGCAGTCCCTCACAGACCTATCAGCCCCAGCATTTT.

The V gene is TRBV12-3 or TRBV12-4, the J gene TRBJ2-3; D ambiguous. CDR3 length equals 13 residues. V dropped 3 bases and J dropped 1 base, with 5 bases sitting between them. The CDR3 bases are TGTGCCAGCAGTTTGGAAGGCACAGATACGCAGTATTTT. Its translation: CASSLEGTDTQYF.

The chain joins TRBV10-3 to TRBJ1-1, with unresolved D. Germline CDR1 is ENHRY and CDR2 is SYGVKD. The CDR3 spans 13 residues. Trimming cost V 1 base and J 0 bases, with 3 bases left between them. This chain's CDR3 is CAISEWLNTEAFF. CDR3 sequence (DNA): TGTGCCATCAGTGAGTGGTTGAACACTGAAGCTTTCTTT.

Here the CDR3 reads CASSPVLQENTEAFF. Written as DNA, the CDR3 is TGTGCCAGCTCACCGGTTTTACAGGAGAACACTGAAGCTTTCTTT. The genes are TRBV18 and TRBJ1-1, with TRBD1 as a possible D gene (5 bases). Germline loops: CDR1 KGHSH, CDR2 LQKENI. The CDR3 sequence is 15 residues long. Trimming cost V 3 bases and J 1 base, with 12 bases left between them.

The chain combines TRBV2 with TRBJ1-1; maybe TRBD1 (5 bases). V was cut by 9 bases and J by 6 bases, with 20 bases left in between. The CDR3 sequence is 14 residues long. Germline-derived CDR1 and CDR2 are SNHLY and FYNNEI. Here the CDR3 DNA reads TGTGCCAGTATTTTCGGGGGAGATAAATCTGAAGCTTTCTTT. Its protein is CASIFGGDKSEAFF.

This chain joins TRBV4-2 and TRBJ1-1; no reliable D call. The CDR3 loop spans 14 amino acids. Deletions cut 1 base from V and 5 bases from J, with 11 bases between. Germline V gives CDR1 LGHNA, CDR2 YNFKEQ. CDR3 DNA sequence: TGTGCCAGCAGCCAAGGCCCAGTAGGTACTGAAGCTTTCTTT. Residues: CASSQGPVGTEAFF.

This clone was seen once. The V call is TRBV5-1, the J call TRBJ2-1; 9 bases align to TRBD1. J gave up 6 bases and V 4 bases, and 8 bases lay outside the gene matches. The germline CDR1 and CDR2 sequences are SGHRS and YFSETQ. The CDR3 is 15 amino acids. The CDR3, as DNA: TGCGCCAGCAGCCTGGCCGGGACAGGGTTCAATGAGCAGTTCTTC. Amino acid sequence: CASSLAGTGFNEQFF. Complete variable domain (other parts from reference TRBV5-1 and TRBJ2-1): KAGVTQTPRYLIKTRGQQVTLSCSPISGHRSVSWYQQTPGQGLQFLFEYFSETQRNKGNFPGRFSGRQFSNSRSEMNVSTLELGDSALYLCASSLAGTGFNEQFFGPGTRLTVL.

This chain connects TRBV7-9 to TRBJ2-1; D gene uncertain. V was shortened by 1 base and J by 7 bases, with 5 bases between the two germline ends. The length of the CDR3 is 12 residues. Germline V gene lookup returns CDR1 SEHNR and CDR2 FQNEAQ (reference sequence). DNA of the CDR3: TGTGCCAGCAGCTTAGTCGGTAATGAGCAGTTCTTC. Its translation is CASSLVGNEQFF.

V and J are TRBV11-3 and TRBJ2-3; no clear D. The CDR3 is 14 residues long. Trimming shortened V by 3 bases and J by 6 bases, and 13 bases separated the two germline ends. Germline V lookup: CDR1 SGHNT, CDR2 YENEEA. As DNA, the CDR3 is TGTGCCAGCAGCTTCGACCAGAATGGGGATACGCAGTATTTT. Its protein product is CASSFDQNGDTQYF.

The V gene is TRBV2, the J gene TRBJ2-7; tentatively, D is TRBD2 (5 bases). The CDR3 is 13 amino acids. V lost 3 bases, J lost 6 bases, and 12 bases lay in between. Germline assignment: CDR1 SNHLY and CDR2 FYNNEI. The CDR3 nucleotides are TGTGCCAGCAGTGATAGGCGGGTGGGCGAGCAGTACGTC. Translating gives CASSDRRVGEQYV.

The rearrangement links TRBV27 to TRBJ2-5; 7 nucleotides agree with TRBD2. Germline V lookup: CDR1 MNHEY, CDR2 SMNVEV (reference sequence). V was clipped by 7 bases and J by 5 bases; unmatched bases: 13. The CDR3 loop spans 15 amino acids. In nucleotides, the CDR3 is TGTGCCAGCAAACTCACCGGGCTAGCGGTTGAGACCCAGTACTTC. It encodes CASKLTGLAVETQYF.

This CDR3 reads CASSQVSEGGYTF. DNA for the CDR3: TGCGCCAGCAGCCAAGTATCGGAAGGAGGCTACACCTTC. The V gene is TRBV4-1, the J gene TRBJ1-2; D unclear. Germline V gives CDR1 MGHRA, CDR2 YSYEKL. This CDR3 is built from 13 residues. The V end was cut by 1 base, the J end by 8 bases, with 11 bases between.